The subject of this entry is one T cell receptor beta chain. It lacks a known antigen. Per-base qualities were not stored, and no clone one base away is much larger. This sample stems from a study of T cells in localized non-small cell lung cancer (dated by TCRdb to about 2020). Notes on the research overall: T cell repertoires of fewer than 250 early-stage NSCLC patients were analyzed, with tumors being compared against uninvolved tumor-adjacent lungs. The cohort comprised some 240 treatment-naïve NSCLC patients with resected, localized lung tumors. A mean age of approximately 70 years was recorded for the NSCLC patients, of whom more than 120 were male and about a hundred were female. The paper as a whole reports these results and caveats: Uninvolved tumor-adjacent lung showed the highest T cell clonality, higher than tumor, which suggests more focused antigenic responses in the uninvolved tumor-adjacent lung. Because the study design was exploratory, TCR variables were selected using unadjusted p-values without false-discovery rate correction. A median of 57 of the top 100 tumor clones were detected in paired uninvolved adjacent lung, and under 30 of these tumor clones were also found among the top 100 clones of the paired uninvolved adjacent lung. Because multi-region sequencing of the tumors was not done, intratumor heterogeneity could not be ruled out. Longer overall survival was associated with higher T cell density in blood, whereas shorter survival was associated with higher clonality in adjacent lung.

At diagnosis, tumor, uninvolved tumor-adjacent lung and peripheral blood were collected and then preserved as a mix of FFPE and fresh-frozen material. For TCR repertoire profiling, blood samples were analyzed in the form of peripheral blood mononuclear cells. The immunoSEQ Assay was used to sequence TCR beta CDR3 regions from DNA. In the paper's pipeline: T cell density was computed as TCR beta template counts normalized to usable DNA estimated by amplifying housekeeping genes. The preseqR package was used to estimate richness by extrapolating to 400,000 templates for PBMC samples and to 120,000 templates for tissue samples. Clonality was defined as one minus Pielou's evenness. To identify tissue-enriched TCRs, differential abundance testing was run on productive amino-acid clonotypes with a minimum total count of 5 and an alpha of 0.1. Repertoire overlap between compartments was quantified with the Jaccard Index and Morisita Overlap Index. GLIPH grouped TCR beta CDR3s together with public tetramer-defined viral CDR3s, and a viral motif had to include at least three viral sequences and also show V-gene enrichment. In its TCRdb copy, this immuneACCESS table keeps in-frame sequences only and misses some clones. Where compared with another copy, unresolved V genes explain less than half of these, and the others have no known cause. V, J and clone size derive from that table, while D and trimming were established from the DNA sequence. The sample contains about 19,000 clones, around 83% of them found a single time. The top ten hold approximately 4% of the sample.

Per the germline V gene (reference sequence), SEHNR is the CDR1 and FQNEAQ is the CDR2. The junction shows trimming of 5 bases on V and 4 bases on J, and the gene matches do not reach 11 bases of it. From cysteine to phenylalanine, the CDR3 is 16 amino acids long. The CDR3 DNA has 48 bases and is translated from base 1. The TCR was taken from a man aged 35 to 69 with stage I lung adenocarcinoma. Source: peripheral blood, taken before any cancer treatment. The V and J segments used are TRBV7-9 and TRBJ2-3; 8 middle bases align to TRBD2. The CDR3 loop reads CASSPTGTRVADTQYF. The base sequence is TGTGCCAGCAGCCCGACCGGGACTAGAGTAGCAGATACGCAGTATTTT.